This T cell receptor beta chain is from a study of blood T cell repertoires in COVID-19. V was clipped by 2 bases and J by 0 bases, with 17 bases between them. CDR1 GTSNPN and CDR2 SVGIG come from the germline V gene (reference sequence). This CDR3 has 16 amino acids. TCRdb keeps only in-frame clones here, not all; method: immunoSEQ multiplex PCR. The table shows about 140,000 clones, with roughly 84% occurring only once. The chain has TRBV30 and TRBJ2-7, with D possibly matching TRBD2 (6 bases). The source of this sequence is a woman aged 55-69 years with acute or convalescent COVID-19. Sequencing was performed on peripheral blood. The CDR3 sequence is CAWSLRRGLTSYEQYF. In DNA form, the CDR3 reads TGTGCCTGGAGTCTCCGTCGTGGACTAACCTCCTACGAGCAGTACTTC.